The clone carrying this T cell receptor (beta chain) was seen only once. How the authors handled the data: Amplification from reference gene primers served as the basis for estimated nucleated cell counts. Profiling relied on immunoSEQ multiplex PCR, and the TCRdb table lists in-frame clones only, not all of them. V, J and clone size reflect that table, while D and trimming were determined from the DNA. The sample carries some 250,000 clones, around 90% recorded once. The data stem from a study of blood T cell repertoires in COVID-19. About the study: Both acute and convalescent COVID-19 samples were obtained from the United States, Italy and Spain. T cells, B-cell-depleted T cells, or PBMCs provided the cDNA or gDNA that served as material.

This CDR3 has 14 residues. V dropped 3 bases and J dropped 4 bases, with 12 bases sitting between them. Germline values: CDR1 LNHNV, CDR2 YYDKDF (reference sequence). This sequence originates from a woman aged 30 to 39 with acute or convalescent COVID-19. The V call is TRBV15, the J call TRBJ1-1; a weak D match, TRBD1 (6 bases). The specimen was peripheral blood. CDR3 nucleotides: TGTGCCACCAGCAGGGACAGCGGAGGCACTGAAGCTTTCTTT. This encodes CATSRDSGGTEAFF.